Reported below is one T cell receptor beta chain. This clonotype was counted ten times or more. This receptor's antigen is unknown. No much larger clone is present one base from it, and per-base qualities are unavailable. These data come from a study of identical twins (dated by TCRdb to about 2016). Describing the broader study: To test whether fetal clonotypes persist, the study used deep sequencing on TCR alpha and beta repertoires from monozygotic twins, unrelated adults of various ages, and cord blood. Replicate twin experiments were performed at different times using different library preparation protocols to rule out contamination.

Only healthy Caucasian donors were included. The library was produced with 5' RACE. The reads were generated on an Illumina HiSeq 2000. A universal primer binding site was introduced by template switching, and a unique molecular identifier was present in the final cDNA, enabling accurate counting of TCR cDNA molecules. Specific primers in the conserved constant-segment region were used to synthesize first-strand cDNA for the TCR alpha and beta chains. To control for contamination, every cDNA library was double barcoded, receiving both a SMART-Mk sample barcode and Illumina barcodes. Two successive PCR steps introduced TruSeq adapter sequences along with Illumina sample barcodes. Sequencing of the TCR alpha and beta cDNA libraries was done on the Illumina HiSeq platform using custom primers. For the original study's pipeline: Unique molecular identifiers were extracted from raw reads with MiGEC, and CDR3 positions were determined with MiXCR. For each individual, recombination models were inferred using an EM algorithm with the repgenHMM and IGoR tools. The tcR package in R was used for shared clonotype analysis, with sharing normalized by the product of cloneset sizes. Out-of-frame nonproductive sequences were analyzed to study raw recombination free of thymic and clonal selection effects. Through fastp at Q25 and MiXCR, TCRdb rebuilt clones from the public reads, retaining in-frame beta chains. One record per CDR3 amino acid sequence lists the most common genes and DNA. TCRdb, rather than the study authors, made the V and J calls. In this sample the table shows around 1.7 million distinct CDR3 sequences, 25% to 35% of which occur a single time. About 0.27% of the sample is taken by the ten largest.

Relative to germline, V is missing 8 bases and J is missing 6 bases, with 7 bases of the junction outside any gene match. The germline V gene sets CDR1 to ENHRY and CDR2 to SYGVKD. Reading from cysteine to phenylalanine, the CDR3 counts 12 amino acids. Only CDR3 DNA is held: 36 bases, read in frame from base 1. Broader findings and caveats from the paper: Abundant cord blood beta clonotypes carried fewer insertions; young adult naive repertoires showed a weaker similar trend, while memory repertoires showed none. Compared with coincidental sharing between unrelated individuals, out-of-frame TCR alpha sequences shared between twins showed an excess of sequences with low generation probability. The excess sharing between twins in beta out-of-frame sequences was weaker because fewer shared sequences reduced the signal-to-noise ratio. Because the same donors could not be followed over many years, conclusions were based on cross-sectional statistical analysis. In monozygotic twins, recombination models systematically underestimated out-of-frame TCR alpha sharing, but the models matched the sharing seen between unrelated individuals. Invariant T cells such as MAIT and iNKT could partly confound zero-insertion analyses, though diverse VJ usage argued against this for most clonotypes.

The chain is made from TRBV10-3 and TRBJ2-7; 7 middle bases align to TRBD2. The origin of this receptor is a newborn girl in good health. Specimen: cord blood. The CDR3 sequence is CAIGGVSSEQYF. The DNA sequence is given as TGTGCCATCGGGGGGGTAAGCTCCGAGCAGTACTTC.